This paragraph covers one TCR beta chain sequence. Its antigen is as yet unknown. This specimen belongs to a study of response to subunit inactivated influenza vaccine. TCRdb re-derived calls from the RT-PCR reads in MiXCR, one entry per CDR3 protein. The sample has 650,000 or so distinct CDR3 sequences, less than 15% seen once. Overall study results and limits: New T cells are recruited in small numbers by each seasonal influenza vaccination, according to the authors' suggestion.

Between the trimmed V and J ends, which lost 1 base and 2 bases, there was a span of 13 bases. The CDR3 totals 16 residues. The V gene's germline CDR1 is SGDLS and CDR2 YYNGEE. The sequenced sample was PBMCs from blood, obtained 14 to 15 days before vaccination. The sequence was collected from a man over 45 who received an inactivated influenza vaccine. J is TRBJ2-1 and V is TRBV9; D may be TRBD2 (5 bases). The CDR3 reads CASSVSEGNAYNEQFF. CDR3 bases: TGTGCCAGCAGCGTATCCGAGGGCAACGCCTACAATGAGCAGTTCTTC.